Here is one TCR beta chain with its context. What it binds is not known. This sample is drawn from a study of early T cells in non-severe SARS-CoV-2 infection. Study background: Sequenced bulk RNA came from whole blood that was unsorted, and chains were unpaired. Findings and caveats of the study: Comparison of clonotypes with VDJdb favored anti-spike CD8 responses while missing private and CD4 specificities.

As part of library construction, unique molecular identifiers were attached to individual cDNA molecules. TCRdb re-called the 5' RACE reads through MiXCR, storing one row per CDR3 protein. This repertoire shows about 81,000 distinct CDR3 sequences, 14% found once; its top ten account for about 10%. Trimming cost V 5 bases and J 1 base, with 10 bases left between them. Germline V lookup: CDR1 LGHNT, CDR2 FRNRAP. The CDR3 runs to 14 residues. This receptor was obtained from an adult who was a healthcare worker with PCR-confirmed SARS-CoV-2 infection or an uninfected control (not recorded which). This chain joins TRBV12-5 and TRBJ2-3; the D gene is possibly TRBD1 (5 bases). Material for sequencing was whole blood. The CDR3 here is CASGPMTGTDTQYF. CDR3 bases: TGTGCTAGTGGTCCGATGACAGGCACAGATACGCAGTATTTT.